A single sample gave rise to the 10 T cell receptor beta chains below, sequenced in a study of CD8 T cells in ankylosing spondylitis. Using its own MiXCR run on the 5' RACE reads, TCRdb lists one record per CDR3 protein. The sample consists of roughly 200,000 distinct CDR3 sequences, roughly 12% of them appearing once. The sequenced sample consisted of blood, either unsorted or a sorted T cell fraction (not recorded which). All receptors derive from a male donor with ankylosing spondylitis or in good health (not recorded which).

This clonotype has ten or more counts. The rearrangement links TRBV5-5 to TRBJ2-1; the D call may be TRBD1 or TRBD2 (6 bases each). V was pared by 7 bases and J by 0 bases, with 20 bases between. This CDR3 has 17 amino acids. Germline CDR1 SGHKS, CDR2 YYEKEE (reference sequence). The CDR3 protein is CASSSGAKSGSYNEQFF. The CDR3 bases are TGTGCCAGCTCCTCGGGGGCCAAAAGTGGCTCCTACAATGAGCAGTTCTTC.

V and J are TRBV5-1 and TRBJ2-1; 7 bases align to TRBD2. V lost 4 bases and J lost 2; bases outside the gene matches: 6. The CDR3 totals 15 residues. The germline CDR1 and CDR2 sequences are SGHRS and YFSETQ. The CDR3: CASSELGLAYNEQFF. The DNA for the CDR3 is TGCGCCAGCAGCGAGCTTGGACTAGCCTACAATGAGCAGTTCTTC. Full variable domain (remainder filled in from reference TRBV5-1 and TRBJ2-1): KAGVTQTPRYLIKTRGQQVTLSCSPISGHRSVSWYQQTPGQGLQFLFEYFSETQRNKGNFPGRFSGRQFSNSRSEMNVSTLELGDSALYLCASSELGLAYNEQFFGPGTRLTVL.

This clonotype has only a few counts. The chain is built from TRBV7-2 and TRBJ2-5; possibly TRBD1 for D (7 bases). The CDR3 is 14 amino acids. Germline values: CDR1 SGHTA, CDR2 FQGNSA. Trimming took off 5 bases at V and 5 bases at J, with 15 bases between the two ends. The CDR3 DNA sequence: TGTGCCAGCAGCCCCCGGAGGGGGCGGGAGACCCAGTACTTC. It is translated as CASSPRRGRETQYF.

This clonotype came up a few times. The rearrangement joins TRBV10-3 to TRBJ2-7; D might be TRBD1 (5 bases). Looked up from germline, CDR1 is ENHRY and CDR2 is SYGVKD. CDR3 length equals 16 residues. Trimming pared 2 bases from V and 5 bases from J, leaving 19 bases between. The CDR3 spells CAISETDSAYVDEQYF. CDR3 DNA: TGTGCCATCAGTGAGACAGACAGCGCCTACGTCGACGAGCAGTACTTC.

In its sample, this clonotype was seen a few times. This chain uses TRBV4-1 with TRBJ1-4; 7 bases are shared with TRBD1. This CDR3 comprises 14 residues. Germline CDR1 and CDR2: MGHRA and YSYEKL. Unmatched junction bases numbered 7, after V lost 4 bases and J lost 8 bases. CDR3 loop: CASSPRQGSEKLFF. DNA for the CDR3: TGCGCCAGCAGCCCCCGACAGGGTAGCGAAAAACTGTTTTTT.

In this sample, this clonotype turned up a few times. The chain uses TRBV9 and TRBJ2-3; D is tentatively TRBD1 or TRBD2 (5 bases each). Per germline, CDR1 SGDLS and CDR2 YYNGEE. The CDR3 length is 15 residues. Trimming pared 2 bases from V and 2 bases from J, leaving 12 bases between. The CDR3 loop reads CASSVEGSTTDTQYF. In DNA, the CDR3 is TGTGCCAGCAGCGTTGAGGGGTCGACCACAGATACGCAGTATTTT.

This rearrangement joins TRBV7-9 to TRBJ2-2; 7 bases are a match to TRBD1. The CDR3 is made up of 15 amino acids. From germline, CDR1 is SEHNR and CDR2 FQNEAQ (reference sequence). Trimming took 1 base from V and 4 from J; bases not matched to a gene: 3. The CDR3 DNA reads TGTGCCAGCAGCTTAGTCACAGGGGTCACCGGGGAGCTGTTTTTT. Translation gives CASSLVTGVTGELFF.

The chain uses TRBV4-1 and TRBJ2-6; no clear D gene. The CDR3 is made up of 13 amino acids. Germline CDR1 and CDR2: MGHRA and YSYEKL. V was trimmed by 1 base and J by 3 bases, leaving 1 base between them. The CDR3 nucleotides read TGCGCCAGCAGCCAAGTTGGGGCCAACGTCCTGACTTTC. This sequence encodes CASSQVGANVLTF.

There are a few counts of this clonotype. V usage is TRBV30 and J usage is TRBJ1-2; D gene uncertain. Trimming removed 1 base from V and 6 bases from J, with 6 bases in between. The CDR3 covers 11 residues. Germline loops: CDR1 GTSNPN, CDR2 SVGIG (reference sequence). The CDR3 DNA reads as TGTGCCTGGAGTGCCGGGAATGGCTACACCTTC. It yields the protein CAWSAGNGYTF. The whole variable domain, filled in from reference TRBV30 and TRBJ1-2, reads SQTIHQWPATLVQPVGSPLSLECTVEGTSNPNLYWYRQAAGRGLQLLFYSVGIGQISSEVPQNLSASRPQDRQFILSSKKLLLSDSGFYLCAWSAGNGYTFGSGTRLTVV.

This clonotype has just a few counts. The chain links TRBV19 to TRBJ2-1; D may be TRBD2 (5 bases). The CDR3 sequence is 14 residues long. Looked up from germline, CDR1 is LNHDA and CDR2 is SQIVND (reference sequence). Trimming pared 5 bases from V and 6 bases from J, leaving 14 bases between. CDR3: CASSSAPRGNEQFF. CDR3 nucleotide sequence: TGTGCCAGTAGTTCCGCTCCTCGGGGCAATGAGCAGTTCTTC. Full variable domain (rest looked up from reference TRBV19 and TRBJ2-1): DGGITQSPKYLFRKEGQNVTLSCEQNLNHDAMYWYRQDPGQGLRLIYYSQIVNDFQKGDIAEGYSVSREKKESFPLTVTSAQKNPTAFYLCASSSAPRGNEQFFGPGTRLTVL.